The 22 T cell receptor beta chains below come from one sample, sequenced in a study of T cell repertoires in cytomegalovirus infection (dated by TCRdb to 2018 to 2020). For sequencing, an Illumina HiSeq 1500 was employed. TCRdb handled the public reads itself, with Q25 trimming in fastp and clone calling in MiXCR, and kept productive beta chains. When rows share a CDR3 protein, they turn into one entry using the most common DNA and genes. This sample is represented by fewer than 950,000 distinct CDR3 sequences; around a third of them were singletons. The ten largest account for about an eighth of the sample. The sample's treatment or condition, from its label and the paper: in vitro stimulation with specific CMV peptide epitopes to enrich CMV-specific T cells. For these receptors, no antigen is known. Here the sequenced sample was cultured CD8+ T cells from PBMCs, taken from culture after CMV antigen stimulation. The receptors come from a human donor in good health (CMV status not recorded). Some clones in this sample may be carry-over from other donors' samples.

In nucleotides, the CDR3 is TGTGCCAGCAGTTTATCCCTTCTTGGCTACACCTTC. This codes for CASSLSLLGYTF. The chain links TRBV12-3 or TRBV12-4 to TRBJ1-2; D is ambiguous. Trimming left V 2 bases short and J 7 bases short, with 8 bases between. The CDR3 totals 12 residues.

Only a few counts were recorded for this clonotype. This sequence joins TRBV27 and TRBJ2-1, with D maybe TRBD2 (5 bases). There are 15 residues in the CDR3. Trimming left V 8 bases short and J 3 bases short, with 17 bases between. The germline V gene encodes CDR1 MNHEY and CDR2 SMNVEV (reference sequence). CDR3 sequence: CASAPGLVSYNEQFF. As DNA, the CDR3 is TGTGCCAGCGCGCCCGGACTCGTTAGCTACAATGAGCAGTTCTTC.

At least ten counts were recorded for this clonotype. The J gene is TRBJ2-7, the V gene TRBV6-1; D remains unclear. The length of the CDR3 is 13 residues. Germline CDR1 is MNHNS and CDR2 is SASEGT. With 5 bases removed from V and 0 bases from J, the gap between germline ends came to 8 bases. Here the CDR3 reads CASSPHPSYEQYF. The DNA for the CDR3 is TGTGCCAGCAGTCCACACCCCTCCTACGAGCAGTACTTC.

Remarks on this clonotype: One end of the junction varies from germline; a read error may be responsible. The rearrangement uses TRBV12-3 or TRBV12-4 and TRBJ1-1; a possible D gene is TRBD1 (5 bases). The CDR3 has 15 residues. The CDR3 nucleotides read TGTGCCAGCAGTTTGGAGGGGCCAGAGACCACTGAAGCTGTCTTT. Amino acids: CASSLEGPETTEAVF.

This clonotype was counted a few times. The chain's CDR3 is CASSFPGATAEQYF. The DNA of the CDR3 is TGTGCCAGCAGCTTCCCAGGGGCGACCGCCGAGCAGTACTTC. V and J are TRBV7-8 and TRBJ2-7; D is possibly TRBD1 (6 bases). V was clipped by 3 bases and J by 6 bases, with 15 bases between them. Germline lookup yields CDR1 SGHVS and CDR2 FQNEAQ. This CDR3 contains 14 residues.

For this clonotype: Given the absence of the conserved phenylalanine or tryptophan at the CDR3 end, a read error is likely. The rearrangement links TRBV5-4 to TRBJ2-5; 8 nucleotides match TRBD1. Germline CDR1 and CDR2: SGHNT and YYREEE (reference sequence). J was trimmed by 3 bases and V by 6 bases; bases with no gene match: 10. The CDR3 consists of 15 residues. CDR3 DNA sequence: TGTGCCAGCACCGGACAGGGCTCAAGGGAAGAGACCCAGTACTCC. Protein: CASTGQGSREETQYS.

V is TRBV4-1 and J is TRBJ2-1; 7 nucleotides match TRBD1. The CDR3 contains 16 residues. V trimming: 0 bases; J trimming: 5 bases; junction bases outside the gene matches: 7. Germline assignment: CDR1 MGHRA and CDR2 YSYEKL. The CDR3 region has the DNA TGCGCCAGCAGCCAAGAAGGCTGGGACAGCGACAATGAGCAGTTCTTC. It specifies CASSQEGWDSDNEQFF.

This clonotype was seen only a few times. The rearrangement links TRBV6-5 to TRBJ2-2, with D unresolved. CDR1 and CDR2 (germline): MNHEY, SVGAGI. CDR3 length equals 11 residues. V was trimmed by 4 bases and J by 7 bases, leaving 4 bases between them. CDR3 sequence reads: CASSSVGELFF. The CDR3 coding sequence is TGTGCCAGCAGTTCCGTCGGGGAGCTGTTTTTT.

In its sample, this clonotype was seen once. The chain employs TRBV4-1 and TRBJ1-5, with D hard to call. The V gene's germline CDR1 is MGHRA and CDR2 YSYEKL. V gave up 0 bases and J gave up 2 bases, with 17 bases separating them. The CDR3 consists of 18 residues. CDR3 nucleotides: TGCGCCAGCAGCCAAGATGACGGAGGGCTTGGCGGCAATCAGCCCCAGCATTTT. Its protein is CASSQDDGGLGGNQPQHF.

The chain employs TRBV7-6 and TRBJ2-1; D is unresolved. Germline V gives CDR1 SGHVS, CDR2 FNYEAQ. V shed 5 bases and J shed 6 bases, with 11 bases lying between them. CDR3 length equals 13 residues. CDR3 region: CASSPRRFNEQFF. Written as DNA, the CDR3 is TGTGCCAGCAGCCCGCGACGGTTCAATGAGCAGTTCTTC.

This clonotype showed up many times. The CDR3: CASSLVPDTQYF. The CDR3 region has the DNA TGTGCCAGCAGCTTAGTCCCAGATACGCAGTATTTT. The chain employs TRBV7-9 and TRBJ2-3; D not resolved. The CDR3 totals 12 residues. Trimming stripped 1 base from V and 4 bases from J, with 3 bases between. Germline V gives CDR1 SEHNR, CDR2 FQNEAQ (reference sequence).

The gene calls are TRBV6-6 and TRBJ2-7; D is uncertain. The ends were cut back, 6 bases at V and 2 bases at J, with 8 bases in the middle. Germline CDR1 and CDR2: MNHNY and SVGAGI (reference sequence). The CDR3 is made up of 12 amino acids. The CDR3, as DNA: TGTGCCAGCAGCCTTCCCCCCTACGAGCAGTACGTC. It codes for CASSLPPYEQYV.

The CDR3 here is CASSNPSGGAFETQYF. The CDR3 DNA reads TGTGCCAGCAGCAACCCTAGCGGGGGGGCCTTCGAGACCCAGTACTTC. The chain joins TRBV7-8 to TRBJ2-5, with 12 bases aligning to TRBD2. The CDR3 spans 16 residues. Trimming at V came to 5 bases and at J to 5 bases, leaving 9 bases not matched to a gene. Germline values: CDR1 SGHVS, CDR2 FQNEAQ.

The genes are TRBV6-5 and TRBJ2-2, with D tentatively TRBD2 (6 bases). From germline, CDR1 is MNHEY and CDR2 SVGAGI. This CDR3 has 12 residues. V lost 7 bases and J 6 bases, leaving 9 bases between the germline ends. The CDR3: CASTTGAGELFF. The DNA for the CDR3 is TGTGCCAGCACTACGGGAGCCGGGGAGCTGTTTTTT.

A few counts support this clonotype. The V gene is TRBV6-5, the J gene TRBJ2-1; D not certain. The CDR3 loop spans 13 amino acids. Germline CDR1 is MNHEY and CDR2 is SVGAGI. V was cut by 2 bases and J by 4 bases, with 6 bases left in between. The CDR3 DNA is TGTGCCAGCAGTTACGGGATATACAATGAGCAGTTCTTC. Translating gives CASSYGIYNEQFF.

This clonotype was observed a few times. The chain uses TRBV7-8 and TRBJ2-3, with D possibly TRBD1 on 5 matching bases. Germline CDR1 reads SGHVS; CDR2 reads FQNEAQ. V was cut by 4 bases and J by 6 bases, with 23 bases left in between. The length of the CDR3 is 17 residues. The CDR3 is CASSSERGLVGLDTQYF. DNA of the CDR3: TGTGCCAGCAGCTCGGAAAGGGGTCTAGTGGGTCTGGATACGCAGTATTTT.

The CDR3 spells CSARDNTEAFF. CDR3 sequence (DNA): TGCAGTGCTAGAGATAACACTGAAGCTTTCTTT. The chain combines TRBV20-1 with TRBJ1-1, with D unclear. Between the trimmed V and J ends, which lost 0 bases and 2 bases, there was a span of 1 base. The CDR3 contains 11 residues. Germline lookup yields CDR1 DFQATT and CDR2 SNEGSKA (reference sequence).

This clonotype was counted once. The chain recombines TRBV7-6 with TRBJ2-2, with D perhaps given as TRBD1 or TRBD2 (5 bases each). Trimming pared 1 base from V and 7 bases from J, leaving 16 bases between. Germline V CDR1 and CDR2: SGHVS, FNYEAQ. The length of the CDR3 is 16 residues. Here the CDR3 DNA reads TGTGCCAGCAGCTTAGAGGGACGTCGCAATGGCGGGGAGCTGTTTTTT. Translation: CASSLEGRRNGGELFF. Together with reference TRBV7-6 and TRBJ2-2, the CDR3 gives the full variable domain: GAGVSQSPRYKVTKRGQDVALRCDPISGHVSLYWYRQALGQGPEFLTYFNYEAQQDKSGLPNDRFSAERPEGSISTLTIQRTEQRDSAMYRCASSLEGRRNGGELFFGEGSRLTVL.

This clonotype was counted between two and nine times. The rearrangement links TRBV27 to TRBJ1-6, with 10 bases lining up with TRBD1. V gave up 2 bases and J gave up 10 bases; unmatched junction bases: 8. Germline loops: CDR1 MNHEY, CDR2 SMNVEV (reference sequence). The CDR3 consists of 16 residues. CDR3 sequence: CASSLPEGQGWSPLHF. CDR3 nucleotides: TGTGCCAGCAGTTTACCAGAGGGACAGGGGTGGTCACCCCTCCACTTT.

Written as DNA, the CDR3 is TGTGCCAGCAGCCAGCATCTTAGAGGCGATGAGCAGTTCTTC. Protein: CASSQHLRGDEQFF. This chain links TRBV4-2 with TRBJ2-1, with unresolved D. Trimming shortened V by 3 bases and J by 8 bases, and 14 bases separated the two germline ends. CDR1 and CDR2 (germline): LGHNA, YNFKEQ. This CDR3 spans 14 amino acids.

At least ten counts were recorded for this clonotype. This chain joins TRBV27 and TRBJ2-1; 10 bases fit TRBD1. Germline V gene lookup returns CDR1 MNHEY and CDR2 SMNVEV (reference sequence). This CDR3 spans 15 amino acids. V shed 6 bases and J 5 bases; nucleotides not matched to a gene: 7. The CDR3: CASRTPGTGDNEQFF. DNA of the CDR3: TGTGCCAGCAGGACCCCCGGGACAGGGGACAATGAGCAGTTCTTC.

The chain combines TRBV6-5 with TRBJ2-7, with a weak D call TRBD1 (6 bases). CDR1 MNHEY and CDR2 SVGAGI come from the germline V gene. The CDR3 consists of 15 residues. Trimming shortened V by 6 bases and J by 2 bases, and 17 bases separated the two germline ends. Here the CDR3 DNA reads TGTGCCAGCAGCCTGACAGGAATTGGTGCCTACGAGCAGTACGTC. Its protein is CASSLTGIGAYEQYV.